The 25 T cell receptor beta chains in this list originate from one sample, sequenced in a study of CD8 T cells in ankylosing spondylitis (dated by TCRdb to the late 2010s). Library construction relied on 5' RACE. Sequencer: Illumina HiSeq 2500. TCRdb took the public reads, trimmed them with fastp at Q25, ran MiXCR for clone calling and kept in-frame beta chains. Under each unique CDR3 protein, matching rows form one entry showing the most common genes and DNA. The sample includes 50,000 to 70,000 distinct CDR3 sequences, with around 6.4% observed a single time. The top ten constitute roughly 5% of the sample. The material sequenced was synovial fluid, either unsorted or a sorted T cell fraction (not recorded which). These receptors were obtained from a male donor with ankylosing spondylitis.

There are many counts of this clonotype. This sequence joins TRBV6-2 or TRBV6-3 and TRBJ2-2; D may be TRBD2 (6 bases). The CDR3 sequence is 13 residues long. V lost 1 base and J lost 6, with 6 bases in between. Germline loops: CDR1 MNHEY, CDR2 SVGEGT. The CDR3 here is CASSYWGAGELFF. Here the CDR3 DNA reads TGTGCCAGCAGTTACTGGGGGGCCGGGGAGCTGTTTTTT.

In this sample, this clonotype turned up a few times. The rearrangement joins TRBV6-1 to TRBJ1-5; 9 bases agree with TRBD1. V shed 6 bases, J shed 7 bases, and the junction held 7 bases outside the gene matches. This CDR3 has 14 amino acids. The V gene's germline CDR1 is MNHNS and CDR2 SASEGT. In DNA, the CDR3 is TGTGCCAGCAGCCCAGGACAGGGGTGGCAGCCCCAGCATTTT. Translating gives CASSPGQGWQPQHF.

V is TRBV6-1 and J is TRBJ2-5; D may be TRBD2 (5 bases). Germline V gene data show CDR1 as MNHNS and CDR2 as SASEGT. Trimming shortened V by 4 bases and J by 3 bases, and 15 bases separated the two germline ends. There are 15 residues in the CDR3. CDR3 bases: TGTGCCAGCAGTGTAGGTCGGGGTTTCAAAGAGACCCAGTACTTC. Protein: CASSVGRGFKETQYF.

This clonotype was detected ten times or more. The CDR3 bases are TGTGCCAGCAGCCTGGATGTGGTTGGCGAGCAGTACTTC. Translating gives CASSLDVVGEQYF. The genes are TRBV7-2 and TRBJ2-7; D unclear. Germline V gives CDR1 SGHTA, CDR2 FQGNSA. V lost 5 bases and J 6 bases, leaving 14 bases between the germline ends. The CDR3 has 13 residues. Drawing the rest from reference TRBV7-2 and TRBJ2-7, the complete variable domain is GAGVSQSPSNKVTEKGKDVELRCDPISGHTALYWYRQSLGQGLEFLIYFQGNSAPDKSGLPSDRFSAERTGGSVSTLTIQRTQQEDSAVYLCASSLDVVGEQYFGPGTRLTVT.

This clonotype was counted many times. The chain's CDR3 is CSARESGYSPLHF. The CDR3 region has the DNA TGCAGTGCTAGAGAATCAGGGTACTCACCCCTCCACTTT. V usage is TRBV20-1 and J usage is TRBJ1-6; possible D gene TRBD1, 5 bases. Germline V CDR1 and CDR2: DFQATT, SNEGSKA (reference sequence). The CDR3 has 13 amino acids. Between the trimmed V and J ends, which lost 0 bases and 10 bases, there was a span of 10 bases.

There are many counts of this clonotype. V is TRBV27 and J is TRBJ2-3, with 9 bases identical to TRBD1. Germline CDR1 reads MNHEY; CDR2 reads SMNVEV (reference sequence). The V and J ends lost 2 bases and 1 base, in that order; junction bases with no gene match: 4. The CDR3 sequence is 16 residues long. This chain's CDR3 is CASSLRRQGGTDTQYF. The CDR3 nucleotides read TGTGCCAGCAGTTTACGGCGACAGGGGGGCACAGATACGCAGTATTTT.

This clonotype has ten or more counts. The chain links TRBV10-3 to TRBJ2-2; no clear D. V was pared by 0 bases and J by 1 base, with 9 bases between. CDR1 ENHRY and CDR2 SYGVKD come from the germline V gene. The CDR3 sequence is 16 residues long. The CDR3 DNA follows: TGTGCCATCAGTGAGTCGGGTCGGCTGAACACCGGGGAGCTGTTTTTT. Translated: CAISESGRLNTGELFF.

This clonotype was seen at least ten times. The chain combines TRBV5-1 with TRBJ2-3; possible D gene TRBD1, 6 bases. From germline, CDR1 is SGHRS and CDR2 YFSETQ. The CDR3 consists of 14 residues. V lost 5 bases to trimming and J lost 3 bases, with 13 bases between them. CDR3 loop: CASSYRAGTDTQYF. CDR3 in DNA: TGCGCCAGCAGTTACAGGGCTGGAACAGATACGCAGTATTTT.

This clonotype has a count of ten or more. This chain links TRBV25-1 with TRBJ1-1; 9 nucleotides line up with TRBD1. The CDR3 extends over 16 amino acids. CDR1 is MGHDK and CDR2 is SYGVNS in the germline V gene. J lost 0 bases, V lost 3 bases, and 5 bases had no gene match. CDR3 sequence reads: CASSDPGQGLNTEAFF. DNA for the CDR3: TGTGCCAGCAGTGATCCGGGACAGGGCTTGAACACTGAAGCTTTCTTT.

By share, this clonotype counts as medium-sized. V usage is TRBV29-1 and J usage is TRBJ2-1; D is ambiguous. Germline loops: CDR1 SQVTM, CDR2 ANQGSEA. Between the trimmed V and J ends, which lost 7 bases and 0 bases, there was a span of 10 bases. The CDR3 runs to 13 residues. CDR3 nucleotide sequence: TGCAGCGACAGCCGGAGCTCCTACAATGAGCAGTTCTTC. Its protein product is CSDSRSSYNEQFF.

This clonotype has at least ten counts. V and J are TRBV27 and TRBJ2-1; 8 bases agree with TRBD2. CDR1 and CDR2 from the germline V gene are MNHEY and SMNVEV (reference sequence). The CDR3 covers 15 residues. The trim removed 5 bases at V and 3 bases at J, leaving 6 bases unmatched. The chain's CDR3 is CASSRTSGYYNEQFF. The DNA for the CDR3 is TGTGCCAGCAGTAGAACTAGCGGTTACTACAATGAGCAGTTCTTC.

This clonotype came up a few times. This chain connects TRBV5-6 to TRBJ2-5; TRBD2 matches at 11 bases. The germline V gene encodes CDR1 SGHDT and CDR2 YYEEEE. The CDR3 covers 15 residues. The J segment lost 4 bases and the V segment lost 4 bases, leaving 6 bases of the junction unmatched. The CDR3 loop reads CASSLTSGNRETQYF. In nucleotides, the CDR3 is TGTGCCAGCAGCCTGACTAGCGGGAACAGAGAGACCCAGTACTTC.

The sample holds many counts of this clonotype. V usage is TRBV6-1 and J usage is TRBJ2-7, with 7 bases lining up with TRBD1. J gave up 1 base and V 7 bases, and 7 bases lay outside the gene matches. CDR1 and CDR2 from the germline V gene are MNHNS and SASEGT. This CDR3 spans 14 amino acids. The CDR3 sequence: CASNWDSQSYEQYF. For the CDR3, the DNA is TGTGCCAGCAACTGGGACAGCCAGTCCTACGAGCAGTACTTC.

The V call is TRBV18, the J call TRBJ1-2; 7 bases fit TRBD1. The CDR3 contains 12 residues. The germline CDR1 and CDR2 sequences are KGHSH and LQKENI. V was clipped by 3 bases and J by 7 bases; unmatched bases: 2. The CDR3 is CASSPTGAGYTF. The CDR3 nucleotides read TGTGCCAGCTCACCTACAGGGGCTGGCTACACCTTC.

Only a few counts were recorded for this clonotype. The V gene is TRBV7-2, the J gene TRBJ2-1; TRBD2 matches at 8 bases. In germline, CDR1 is SGHTA, CDR2 FQGNSA. V shed 5 bases and J 3 bases; nucleotides not matched to a gene: 9. The CDR3 runs to 16 residues. The CDR3 region is CASSPGGGRLYNEQFF. CDR3 bases: TGTGCCAGCAGCCCGGGGGGCGGGAGGCTCTACAATGAGCAGTTCTTC.

A few counts support this clonotype. The chain has TRBV5-5 and TRBJ2-7; weak D call: TRBD2 (5 bases). The CDR3 runs 16 residues. V lost 2 bases to trimming and J lost 2 bases, with 17 bases between them. The germline gives CDR1 SGHKS, CDR2 YYEKEE (reference sequence). Written as DNA, the CDR3 is TGTGCCAGCAGCTTTCGGGGTCTGGGCCGTACCTACGAGCAGTACTTC. The encoded protein is CASSFRGLGRTYEQYF.

The chain uses TRBV25-1 and TRBJ2-7; TRBD1 matches 8 bases. This CDR3 is 14 amino acids long. Germline V gene sequence: CDR1 MGHDK, CDR2 SYGVNS. The V and J ends lost 6 bases and 0 bases, in that order; junction bases with no gene match: 4. In DNA form, the CDR3 reads TGTGCCAGCAGAGGACAGGGAATCTCCTACGAGCAGTACTTC. Its protein product is CASRGQGISYEQYF.

This clonotype was counted many times. This chain connects TRBV29-1 to TRBJ2-3; no reliable D call. The germline V gene has CDR1 SQVTM and CDR2 ANQGSEA. The V gene lost 4 bases and the J gene lost 0 bases, with 5 bases spanning the gap. There are 12 residues in the CDR3. The CDR3 loop reads CSVVKSTDTQYF. CDR3 coding DNA: TGCAGCGTTGTTAAGAGCACAGATACGCAGTATTTT.

For this clonotype: A read error is possible here, since a much larger clone lies one base away. The chain couples TRBV10-2 to TRBJ2-7; a weak D match, TRBD2 (5 bases). Germline V gene lookup returns CDR1 WSHSY and CDR2 SAAADI. The CDR3 covers 14 residues. V gave up 6 bases and J gave up 5 bases, with 17 bases separating them. The CDR3 spells CASRHWEGGHEQYF. The CDR3 DNA is TGCGCCAGCAGACACTGGGAAGGAGGCCACGAGCAGTACTTC.

This clonotype came up many times. This chain connects TRBV29-1 to TRBJ1-1, with a weak D call TRBD1 (5 bases). V shed 3 bases and J shed 1 base, with 9 bases lying between them. Germline CDR1 is SQVTM and CDR2 is ANQGSEA. The CDR3 has 13 amino acids. The CDR3 sequence: CSVDSGPNTEAFF. CDR3 bases: TGCAGCGTTGATTCGGGGCCGAACACTGAAGCTTTCTTT. The complete variable domain, with remaining parts taken from reference TRBV29-1 and TRBJ1-1, reads SAVISQKPSRDICQRGTSLTIQCQVDSQVTMMFWYRQQPGQSLTLIATANQGSEATYESGFVIDKFPISRPNLTFSTLTVSNMSPEDSSIYLCSVDSGPNTEAFFGQGTRLTVV.

This clonotype is judged medium-sized (0.01 to 0.1%). The DNA of the CDR3 is TGTGCCAGCAGCTCCGGCGGACTTAGCACAGATACGCAGTATTTT. Translated: CASSSGGLSTDTQYF. The chain carries TRBV7-2 and TRBJ2-3; D is possibly TRBD2 (5 bases). V dropped 4 bases and J dropped 0 bases, with 11 bases sitting between them. From germline, CDR1 is SGHTA and CDR2 FQGNSA. This CDR3 contains 15 residues.

This clonotype was seen at least ten times. This chain connects TRBV5-5 to TRBJ2-6; no definite D call. V dropped 5 bases and J dropped 0 bases, with 12 bases sitting between them. Germline V gene sequence: CDR1 SGHKS, CDR2 YYEKEE (reference sequence). This CDR3 has 16 amino acids. The CDR3 loop is CASRSVGFSGANVLTF. The CDR3 DNA is TGTGCCAGCAGATCGGTCGGGTTCTCTGGGGCCAACGTCCTGACTTTC.

This clonotype showed up just a few times. The rearrangement uses TRBV20-1 and TRBJ2-4, with D uncertain. The CDR3 sequence is 16 residues long. The V gene's germline CDR1 is DFQATT and CDR2 SNEGSKA (reference sequence). Trimming stripped 0 bases from V and 0 bases from J, with 12 bases between. This chain's CDR3 is CSARDPVDLAKNIQYF. Here the CDR3 DNA reads TGCAGTGCTAGAGATCCGGTAGATTTAGCCAAAAACATTCAGTACTTC.

This clonotype occurred many times. The chain uses TRBV20-1 and TRBJ2-1; TRBD2 agrees at 9 bases. The V gene's germline CDR1 is DFQATT and CDR2 SNEGSKA (reference sequence). The CDR3 totals 18 residues. V shed 4 bases and J 1 base; nucleotides not matched to a gene: 14. Written as DNA, the CDR3 is TGCAGTGCTACCCGTCCAGCGGGAGGTTCGGGTTCCTACAATGAGCAGTTCTTC. Amino acid sequence: CSATRPAGGSGSYNEQFF.

This clonotype was picked up many times. The chain carries TRBV20-1 and TRBJ2-7, with TRBD2 matching over 8 bases. Losses at the gene ends were 5 bases for V and 5 bases for J; bases not matched to a gene: 14. The CDR3 runs to 15 residues. Germline lookup yields CDR1 DFQATT and CDR2 SNEGSKA (reference sequence). The CDR3 spells CSALQSSRGGHEQYF. For the CDR3, the DNA is TGCAGTGCTCTCCAGTCCTCACGGGGGGGCCACGAGCAGTACTTC.